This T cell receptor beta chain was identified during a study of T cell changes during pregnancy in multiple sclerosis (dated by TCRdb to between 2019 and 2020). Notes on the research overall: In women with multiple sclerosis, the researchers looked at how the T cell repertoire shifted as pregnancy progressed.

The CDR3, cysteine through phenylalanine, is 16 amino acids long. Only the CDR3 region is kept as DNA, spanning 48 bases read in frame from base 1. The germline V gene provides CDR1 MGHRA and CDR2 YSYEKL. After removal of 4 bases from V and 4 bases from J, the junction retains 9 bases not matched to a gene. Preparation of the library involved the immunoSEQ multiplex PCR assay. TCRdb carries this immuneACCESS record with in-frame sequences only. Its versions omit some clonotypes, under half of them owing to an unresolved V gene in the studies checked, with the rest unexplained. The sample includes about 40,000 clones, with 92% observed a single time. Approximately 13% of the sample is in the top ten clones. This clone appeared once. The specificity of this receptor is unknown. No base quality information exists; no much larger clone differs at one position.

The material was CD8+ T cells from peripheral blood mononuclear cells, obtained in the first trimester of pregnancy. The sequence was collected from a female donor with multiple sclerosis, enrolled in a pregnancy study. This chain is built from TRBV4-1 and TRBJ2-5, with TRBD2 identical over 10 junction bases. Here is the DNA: TGCGCCAGCAGCCCGAGTAGCGGGGGGCGGGGAGAGACCCAGTACTTC. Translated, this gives CASSPSSGGRGETQYF.